The clone carrying this T cell receptor beta chain showed up many times. As yet, its antigen is unknown. The data are from a study of read filtering for tumor transcriptome and immune sequencing. Turning to the study itself: Patients were approximately 17 male and around 15 female, mean age 65.9 years, range about 40 to 85. Whole-transcriptome libraries were prepared after DNase treatment. By R-ISS, stages I, II and III held roughly 8, 15 and 7 patients. General study results and limits: Without single-read clonotypes, shared clonotype proportions correlated more between IR-seq and RNA-seq.

V gave up 3 bases and J gave up 2 bases; unmatched junction bases: 9. Germline loops: CDR1 SGHRS, CDR2 YFSETQ. The CDR3 runs to 19 residues. The library was built from 400 ng RNA with molecular barcoded adaptors for alpha/delta and beta/gamma chains. TCRdb passed the reads through MiXCR, listing each CDR3 protein once. Of over 50,000 distinct CDR3 sequences listed, approximately 18% are singletons. This sequence was found in a donor over 35 with multiple myeloma. Sequencing input: a population of CD138-negative cells sorted from bone marrow. The chain recombines TRBV5-1 with TRBJ2-3; 16 nucleotides line up with TRBD2. This chain's CDR3 is CASSSGLAGGPADTDTQYF. The CDR3 nucleotides read TGCGCCAGCAGCTCGGGACTAGCGGGGGGGCCAGCGGACACAGATACGCAGTATTTT.